This T cell receptor (beta chain) is drawn from a study of radiotherapy plus CTLA-4 blockade in lung cancer. Study-level background: Objective response was observed in roughly 17% of patients, and disease control in roughly 31%. Study-level results: Early blood T cell clone dynamics, with interferon-beta, were reported to best predict response.

The V gene lost 4 bases and the J gene lost 3 bases, with 18 bases spanning the gap. There are 16 residues in the CDR3. Germline values: CDR1 ENHRY, CDR2 SYGVKD. Ipilimumab CTLA-4 blockade and focal radiation were given to patients with chemo-refractory metastatic non-small-cell lung cancer. A remark on this clone: Its specificity is not known.

This table comes from immunoSEQ multiplex PCR, and its TCRdb copy is limited to in-frame clones, with some not included. This sample has about 90,000 clones, with over 75% found just once. J is TRBJ1-2 and V is TRBV10-3; D gene ambiguous. Sequenced here: peripheral blood, sampled from a patient treated with radiotherapy plus ipilimumab. The source of this sequence is a human donor with non-small cell lung cancer that progressed on radiotherapy plus ipilimumab. The CDR3: CAISGTTPPRDYGYTF. The CDR3 nucleotides are TGTGCCATCAGTGGTACGACACCGCCTAGGGACTATGGCTACACCTTC.